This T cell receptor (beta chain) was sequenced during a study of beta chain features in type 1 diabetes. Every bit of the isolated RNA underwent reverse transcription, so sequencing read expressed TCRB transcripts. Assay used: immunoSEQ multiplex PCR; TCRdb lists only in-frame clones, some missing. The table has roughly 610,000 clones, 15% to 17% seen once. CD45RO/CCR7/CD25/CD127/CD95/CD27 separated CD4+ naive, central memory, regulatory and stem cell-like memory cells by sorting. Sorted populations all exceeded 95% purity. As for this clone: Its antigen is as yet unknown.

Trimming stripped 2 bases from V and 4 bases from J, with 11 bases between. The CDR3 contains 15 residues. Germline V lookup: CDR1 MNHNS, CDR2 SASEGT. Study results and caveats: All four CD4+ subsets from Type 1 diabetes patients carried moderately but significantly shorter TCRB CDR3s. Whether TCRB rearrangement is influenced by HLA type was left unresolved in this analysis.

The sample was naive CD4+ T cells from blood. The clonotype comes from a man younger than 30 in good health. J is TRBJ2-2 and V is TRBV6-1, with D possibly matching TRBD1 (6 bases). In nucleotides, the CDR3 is TGTGCCAGCAGTGAACCAGGACAGAGCACCGGGGAGCTGTTTTTT. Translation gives CASSEPGQSTGELFF.